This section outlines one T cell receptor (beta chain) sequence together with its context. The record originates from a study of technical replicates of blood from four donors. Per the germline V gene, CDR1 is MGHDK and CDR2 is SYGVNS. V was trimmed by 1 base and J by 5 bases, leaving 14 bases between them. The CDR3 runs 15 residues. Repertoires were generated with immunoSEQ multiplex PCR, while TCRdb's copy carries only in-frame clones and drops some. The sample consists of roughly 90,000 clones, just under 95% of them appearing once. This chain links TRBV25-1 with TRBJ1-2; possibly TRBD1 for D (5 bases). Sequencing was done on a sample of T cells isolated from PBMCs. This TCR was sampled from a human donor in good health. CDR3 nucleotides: TGTGCCAGCAGTGAATCATGGTTGGGGGGGTATGGCTACACCTTC. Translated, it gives CASSESWLGGYGYTF.